This T cell receptor (beta chain) is drawn from a study of beta chain features in type 1 diabetes. The CDR3 covers 14 residues. The V segment lost 3 bases and the J segment 6 bases; nucleotides outside the gene matches: 6. Germline V gives CDR1 SNHLY, CDR2 FYNNEI. In this sample, this clone turned up once. Its antigen is unidentified. Study-level findings and limits: Any role of HLA type in TCRB rearrangement remained unresolved here. Moderate yet significant TCRB CDR3 shortening was seen in Type 1 diabetes patients in all four CD4+ subsets. A possible short-template PCR bias applies equally to patients and controls.

The study reverse transcribed the entire isolated RNA, so it sequenced expressed TCRB transcripts. Regulatory, naive and central memory T cell samples averaged around 3.6 million reads. Clones were sequenced by immunoSEQ multiplex PCR, and TCRdb holds only the in-frame ones, with some missing. The repertoire holds some 640,000 clones, with over 12% as singletons. This TCR was recovered from a man aged 18 to 35 with type 1 diabetes. The gene calls are TRBV2 and TRBJ1-1; 8 bases line up with TRBD1. The specimen was naive CD4+ T cells from blood. This CDR3 reads CASSDGQGASEAFF. Written as DNA, the CDR3 is TGTGCCAGCAGTGATGGGCAGGGGGCTTCTGAAGCTTTCTTT. Based on the CDR3 plus reference TRBV2 and TRBJ1-1, the full variable domain is EPEVTQTPSHQVTQMGQEVILRCVPISNHLYFYWYRQILGQKVEFLVSFYNNEISEKSEIFDDQFSVERPDGSNFTLKIRSTKLEDSAMYFCASSDGQGASEAFFGQGTRLTVV.